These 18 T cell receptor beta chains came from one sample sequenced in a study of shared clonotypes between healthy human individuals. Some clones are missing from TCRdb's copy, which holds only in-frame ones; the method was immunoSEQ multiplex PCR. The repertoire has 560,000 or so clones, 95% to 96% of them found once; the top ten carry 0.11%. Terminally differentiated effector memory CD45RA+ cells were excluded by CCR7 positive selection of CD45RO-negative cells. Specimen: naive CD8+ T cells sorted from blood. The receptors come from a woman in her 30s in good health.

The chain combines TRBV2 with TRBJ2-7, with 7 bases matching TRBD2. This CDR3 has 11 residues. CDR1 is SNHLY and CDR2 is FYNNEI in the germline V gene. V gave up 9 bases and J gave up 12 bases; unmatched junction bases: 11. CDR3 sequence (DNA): TGTGCCAGTAGTTTTGGGGACTACCCGTACTTC. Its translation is CASSFGDYPYF.

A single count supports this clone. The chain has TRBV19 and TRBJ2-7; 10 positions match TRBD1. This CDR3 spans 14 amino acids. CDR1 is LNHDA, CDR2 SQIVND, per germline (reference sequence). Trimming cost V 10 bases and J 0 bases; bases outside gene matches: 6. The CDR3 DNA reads TGTGCCACAGCGGACAGGGGGAACTCCTACGAGCAGTACTTC. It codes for CATADRGNSYEQYF.

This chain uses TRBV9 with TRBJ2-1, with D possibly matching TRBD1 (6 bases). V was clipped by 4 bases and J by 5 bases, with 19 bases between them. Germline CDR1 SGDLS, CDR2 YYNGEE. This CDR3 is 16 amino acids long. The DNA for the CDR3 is TGTGCCAGCAGCCCCCCCCTGCGGACAGCAAACAATGAGCAGTTCTTC. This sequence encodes CASSPPLRTANNEQFF.

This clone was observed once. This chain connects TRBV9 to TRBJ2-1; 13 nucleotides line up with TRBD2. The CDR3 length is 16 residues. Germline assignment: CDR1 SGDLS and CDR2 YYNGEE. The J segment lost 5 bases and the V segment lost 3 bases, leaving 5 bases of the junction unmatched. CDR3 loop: CASSGPGTSGNNEQFF. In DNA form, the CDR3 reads TGTGCCAGCAGCGGCCCCGGGACTAGCGGGAACAATGAGCAGTTCTTC.

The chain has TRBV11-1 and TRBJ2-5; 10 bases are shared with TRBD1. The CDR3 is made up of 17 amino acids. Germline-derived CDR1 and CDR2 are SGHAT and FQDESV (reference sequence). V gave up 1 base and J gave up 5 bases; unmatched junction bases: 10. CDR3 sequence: CASSLGRDRGPSETQYF. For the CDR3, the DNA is TGTGCCAGCAGCTTAGGTCGGGACAGGGGACCTTCCGAGACCCAGTACTTC.

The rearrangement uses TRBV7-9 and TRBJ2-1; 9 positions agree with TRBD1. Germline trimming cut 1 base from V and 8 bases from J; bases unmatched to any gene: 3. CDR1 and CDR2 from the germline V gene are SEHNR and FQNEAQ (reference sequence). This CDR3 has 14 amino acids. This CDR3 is CASSLVGQGHEQFF. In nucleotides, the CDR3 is TGTGCCAGCAGCTTAGTGGGACAGGGACATGAGCAGTTCTTC.

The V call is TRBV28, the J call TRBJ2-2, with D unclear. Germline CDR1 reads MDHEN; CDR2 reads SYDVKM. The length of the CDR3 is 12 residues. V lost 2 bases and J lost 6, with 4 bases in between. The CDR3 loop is CASSLGAGELFF. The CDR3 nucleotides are TGTGCCAGCAGTTTAGGAGCCGGGGAGCTGTTTTTT.

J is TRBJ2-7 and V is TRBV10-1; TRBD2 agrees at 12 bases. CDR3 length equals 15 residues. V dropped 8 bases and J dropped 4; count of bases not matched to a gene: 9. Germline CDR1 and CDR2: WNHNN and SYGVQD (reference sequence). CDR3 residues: CASSQMTSGSYEQYF. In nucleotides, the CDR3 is TGCGCCAGCTCCCAAATGACTAGCGGGAGTTACGAGCAGTACTTC.

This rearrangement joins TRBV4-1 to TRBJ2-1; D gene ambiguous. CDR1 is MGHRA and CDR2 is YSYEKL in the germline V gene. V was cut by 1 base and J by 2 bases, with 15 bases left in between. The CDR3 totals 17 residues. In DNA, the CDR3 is TGCGCCAGCAGCCAAGTTGCCAGCGAAGTTACCTACAATGAGCAGTTCTTC. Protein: CASSQVASEVTYNEQFF.

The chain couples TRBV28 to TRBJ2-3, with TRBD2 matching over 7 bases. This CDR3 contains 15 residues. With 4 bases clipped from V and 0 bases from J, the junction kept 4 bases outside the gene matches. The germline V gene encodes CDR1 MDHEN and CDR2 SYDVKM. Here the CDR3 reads CASSSLARSTDTQYF. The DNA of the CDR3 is TGTGCCAGCAGTTCACTAGCGCGAAGCACAGATACGCAGTATTTT. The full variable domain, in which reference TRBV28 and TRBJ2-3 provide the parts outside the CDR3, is DVKVTQSSRYLVKRTGEKVFLECVQDMDHENMFWYRQDPGLGLRLIYFSYDVKMKEKGDIPEGYSVSREKKERFSLILESASTNQTSMYLCASSSLARSTDTQYFGPGTRLTVL.

CDR3 region: CASSVASEWEQFF. The CDR3 bases are TGTGCCAGCAGCGTAGCGTCGGAATGGGAGCAGTTCTTC. The genes are TRBV9 and TRBJ2-1; D unclear. The CDR3 spans 13 residues. Trimming pared 0 bases from V and 10 bases from J, leaving 11 bases between. The germline V gene has CDR1 SGDLS and CDR2 YYNGEE.

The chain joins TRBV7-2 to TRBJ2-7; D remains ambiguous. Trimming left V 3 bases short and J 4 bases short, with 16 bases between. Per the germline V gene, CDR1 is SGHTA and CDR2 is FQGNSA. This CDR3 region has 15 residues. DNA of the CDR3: TGTGCCAGCAGCTTTCTCGACACACCAGCTTACGAGCAGTACTTC. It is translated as CASSFLDTPAYEQYF.

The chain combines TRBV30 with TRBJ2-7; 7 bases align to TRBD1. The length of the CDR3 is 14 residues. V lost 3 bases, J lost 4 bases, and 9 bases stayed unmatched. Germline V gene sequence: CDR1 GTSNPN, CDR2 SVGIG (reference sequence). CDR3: CAWRLWDSFYEQYF. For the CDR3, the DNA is TGTGCCTGGAGGTTATGGGACAGCTTTTACGAGCAGTACTTC.

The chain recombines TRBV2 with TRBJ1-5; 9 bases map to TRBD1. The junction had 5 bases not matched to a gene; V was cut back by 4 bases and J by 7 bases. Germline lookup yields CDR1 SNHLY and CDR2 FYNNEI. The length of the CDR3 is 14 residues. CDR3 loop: CASSGGTGKQPQHF. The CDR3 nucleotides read TGTGCCAGCAGTGGAGGGACAGGGAAACAGCCCCAGCATTTT.

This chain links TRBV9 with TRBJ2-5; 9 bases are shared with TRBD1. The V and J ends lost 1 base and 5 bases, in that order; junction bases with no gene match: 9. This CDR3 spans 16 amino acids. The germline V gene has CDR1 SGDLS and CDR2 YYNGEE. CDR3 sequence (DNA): TGTGCCAGCAGCGTATCCGGGACAGGGTTATGGGAGACCCAGTACTTC. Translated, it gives CASSVSGTGLWETQYF.

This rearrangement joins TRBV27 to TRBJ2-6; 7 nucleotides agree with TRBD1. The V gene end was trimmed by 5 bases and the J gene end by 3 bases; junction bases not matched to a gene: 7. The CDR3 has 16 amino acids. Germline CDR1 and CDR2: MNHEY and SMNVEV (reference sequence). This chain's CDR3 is CASSTTGVFGANVLTF. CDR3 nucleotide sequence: TGTGCCAGCAGTACAACAGGGGTGTTTGGGGCCAACGTCCTGACTTTC.

The CDR3 sequence is CASSSSPPETQYF. Written as DNA, the CDR3 is TGTGCCAGCAGTTCTTCCCCCCCGGAGACCCAGTACTTC. V and J are TRBV27 and TRBJ2-5; D ambiguous. CDR1 and CDR2 from the germline V gene are MNHEY and SMNVEV (reference sequence). With 4 bases removed from V and 5 bases from J, the gap between germline ends came to 11 bases. This CDR3 is 13 amino acids long.

The CDR3 is CASRNYNEQFF. CDR3 DNA sequence: TGTGCCAGCAGAAACTACAATGAGCAGTTCTTC. This chain links TRBV27 with TRBJ2-1, with D hard to call. The CDR3 length is 11 residues. Germline V CDR1 and CDR2: MNHEY, SMNVEV (reference sequence). Trimming stripped 6 bases from V and 3 bases from J, with 3 bases between.